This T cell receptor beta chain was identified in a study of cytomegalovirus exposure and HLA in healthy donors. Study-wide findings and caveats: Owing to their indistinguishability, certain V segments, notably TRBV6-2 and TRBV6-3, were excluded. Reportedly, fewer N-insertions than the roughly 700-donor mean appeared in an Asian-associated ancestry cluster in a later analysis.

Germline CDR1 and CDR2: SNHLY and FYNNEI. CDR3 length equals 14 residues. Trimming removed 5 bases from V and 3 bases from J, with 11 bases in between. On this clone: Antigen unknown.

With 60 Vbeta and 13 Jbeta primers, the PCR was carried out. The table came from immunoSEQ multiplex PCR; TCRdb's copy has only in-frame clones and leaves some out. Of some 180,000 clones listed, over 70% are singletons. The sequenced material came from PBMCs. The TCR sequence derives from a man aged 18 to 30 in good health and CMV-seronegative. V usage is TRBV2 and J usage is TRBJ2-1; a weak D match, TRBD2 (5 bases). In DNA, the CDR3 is TGTGCCAGCAGTCGTACGGGGTTCTACAATGAGCAGTTCTTC. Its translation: CASSRTGFYNEQFF. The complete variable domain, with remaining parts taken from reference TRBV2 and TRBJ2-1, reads EPEVTQTPSHQVTQMGQEVILRCVPISNHLYFYWYRQILGQKVEFLVSFYNNEISEKSEIFDDQFSVERPDGSNFTLKIRSTKLEDSAMYFCASSRTGFYNEQFFGPGTRLTVL.